This T cell receptor (beta chain) emerged from a study of early T cells in non-severe SARS-CoV-2 infection. Study-wide background: Alpha and beta chains were unpaired, from unsorted whole-blood bulk RNA.

This clonotype is medium-sized within its sample. Its matching antigen is unknown. Unique molecular identifiers were attached to individual cDNA molecules. A single record per CDR3 protein comes from TCRdb applying MiXCR to the 5' RACE reads. The sample gives under 25,000 distinct CDR3 sequences, 4.7% of which show up once; under 20% is in the top ten. The J segment lost 3 bases and the V segment lost 8 bases, leaving 9 bases of the junction unmatched. Germline CDR1 and CDR2: MNHNY and SVGAGI (reference sequence). The CDR3 runs 14 residues. Findings of the study overall: VDJdb-based annotation leaned toward anti-spike CD8 responses and missed private and CD4 specificities.

This TCR derives from an adult who was a healthcare worker with PCR-confirmed SARS-CoV-2 infection or an uninfected control (not recorded which). The sample taken for sequencing was whole blood. The J gene is TRBJ1-2, the V gene TRBV6-6; TRBD1 agrees at 7 bases. The CDR3 DNA reads TGTGCCAGCGGGAGGGGGCCGGGGGACTATGGCTACACCTTC. Residues: CASGRGPGDYGYTF.